A single sample gave rise to the 11 T cell receptor beta chains below, sequenced in a study of shared clonotypes between healthy human individuals. In the naive CD8 group, cells lacked CD45RO and were positively selected for CCR7, so terminally differentiated effector memory CD45RA+ cells were left out. This table comes from immunoSEQ multiplex PCR, and its TCRdb copy is limited to in-frame clones, with some not included. This sample has approximately 600,000 clones, with 85% to 95% found just once. The specimen was naive CD8+ T cells sorted from blood. The receptors were gathered from a woman aged 25 to 45 in good health.

Points on this clone: The sample contains more than one DNA sequence encoding this CDR3. The chain couples TRBV27 to TRBJ2-1; tentative D call: TRBD2 (5 bases). Germline CDR1 MNHEY, CDR2 SMNVEV (reference sequence). CDR3 length equals 13 residues. The V end lost 0 bases, the J end lost 7 bases, and 7 bases lay between the germline ends. CDR3 sequence (DNA): TGTGCCAGCAGTTTATCGCGAGGGAATGAGCAGTTCTTC. This sequence encodes CASSLSRGNEQFF.

V gene TRBV5-8 combines with J gene TRBJ2-7; D perhaps matches TRBD1 (5 bases). Looked up from germline, CDR1 is SGHTS and CDR2 is YDEGEE. The CDR3 extends over 19 amino acids. Trimming shortened V by 5 bases and J by 3 bases, and 30 bases separated the two germline ends. The CDR3 DNA reads as TGTGCCAGCAGTAAGATCCCGAGCCCCCACAGGATACTTCTCTACGAGCAGTACTTC. It translates to CASSKIPSPHRILLYEQYF. Using reference TRBV5-8 and TRBJ2-7 for the parts outside the CDR3, the full variable domain is EAGVTQSPTHLIKTRGQQATLRCSPISGHTSVYWYQQALGLGLQFLLWYDEGEERNRGNFPPRFSGRQFPNYSSELNVNALELEDSALYLCASSKIPSPHRILLYEQYFGPGTRLTVT.

The V gene is TRBV19, the J gene TRBJ2-7; D is possibly TRBD1 or TRBD2 (5 bases each). Deletions cut 7 bases from V and 4 bases from J, with 17 bases between. Per the germline V gene, CDR1 is LNHDA and CDR2 is SQIVND (reference sequence). The CDR3 has 14 amino acids. Written as DNA, the CDR3 is TGTGCCAGTAAGGGGCGCAGGGAGACTTACGAGCAGTACTTC. Protein: CASKGRRETYEQYF.

The DNA for the CDR3 is TGTGCCAGCAGTTCCCCGGACCCTGCCAAAAACATTCAGTACTTC. Its translation is CASSSPDPAKNIQYF. This chain connects TRBV28 to TRBJ2-4, with D hard to call. Trimming took off 4 bases at V and 1 base at J, with 11 bases between the two ends. Per the germline V gene, CDR1 is MDHEN and CDR2 is SYDVKM. The CDR3 covers 15 residues.

The V and J genes are TRBV16 and TRBJ2-5; D is perhaps TRBD2 (5 bases). The end of the DNA aligns better with TRBJ2-7, so the J call may be wrong. CDR3 size: 11 residues. The germline CDR1 and CDR2 sequences are KGHSY and FQNENV. CDR3 sequence: CASSPGDEQYF. The CDR3 DNA is TGTGCCAGCAGCCCCGGGGACGAGCAGTACTTC.

The chain carries TRBV28 and TRBJ2-5; 7 nucleotides align to TRBD1. Per germline, CDR1 MDHEN and CDR2 SYDVKM. The J segment lost 5 bases and the V segment lost 5 bases, leaving 8 bases of the junction unmatched. The CDR3 contains 14 residues. The DNA for the CDR3 is TGTGCCAGCAGTCGGGACAGAATGATGGAGACCCAGTACTTC. Translation gives CASSRDRMMETQYF.

The chain couples TRBV7-2 to TRBJ2-5; TRBD1 aligns across 12 bases. CDR3 length equals 15 residues. V was clipped by 5 bases and J by 4 bases; unmatched bases: 5. CDR1 is SGHTA and CDR2 is FQGNSA in the germline V gene. This CDR3 is CASSPGTGGVETQYF. CDR3 DNA sequence: TGTGCCAGCAGCCCAGGGACAGGGGGCGTAGAGACCCAGTACTTC.

In nucleotides, the CDR3 is TGTGCCATCAGCGCAGGGCCCAATCAGCCCCAGCATTTT. Its protein is CAISAGPNQPQHF. V gene TRBV10-3 combines with J gene TRBJ1-5; D perhaps matches TRBD1 (5 bases). In germline, CDR1 is ENHRY, CDR2 SYGVKD. The V gene lost 6 bases and the J gene lost 3 bases, with 9 bases spanning the gap. The CDR3 sequence is 13 residues long.

The chain combines TRBV13 with TRBJ2-1, with TRBD1 matching 8 bases. With V trimmed by 5 bases and J by 4 bases, 13 bases remained unmatched. There are 17 residues in the CDR3. Germline lookup yields CDR1 PRHDT and CDR2 FYEKMQ (reference sequence). CDR3 loop: CASSETRTGPRYNEQFF. In DNA form, the CDR3 reads TGTGCCAGCAGCGAGACCCGGACAGGGCCGAGATACAATGAGCAGTTCTTC.

CDR3 sequence: CAISESSGSHGLEQYF. DNA of the CDR3: TGTGCCATCAGTGAGTCGAGCGGGAGCCACGGTCTCGAGCAGTACTTC. This chain uses TRBV10-3 with TRBJ2-7, with 8 bases aligning to TRBD2. The CDR3 is 16 residues long. V lost 0 bases, J lost 6 bases, and 10 bases stayed unmatched. CDR1 is ENHRY, CDR2 SYGVKD, per germline.

The V call is TRBV19, the J call TRBJ2-1; TRBD1 is a possible D gene (6 bases). V lost 5 bases and J lost 2, with 13 bases in between. CDR3 length: 15 residues. Germline CDR1 and CDR2: LNHDA and SQIVND (reference sequence). The CDR3 protein is CASSPTGHPYNEQFF. In nucleotides, the CDR3 is TGTGCCAGTAGTCCCACGGGACACCCCTACAATGAGCAGTTCTTC.